The subject of this entry is one TCR beta chain. Its specificity is not known. These data belong to a study of T cell responses to AZD1222 COVID-19 vaccine. Study outcomes and limitations: Repertoire sampling occurred only after the peak T cell response. Reportedly, close to half of spike-specific TCRs are directed against unmutated variant regions.

Sequenced by immunoSEQ multiplex PCR; TCRdb stores in-frame clones only, minus some. Of some 140,000 clones detected, around 92% appear once; the ten largest clones hold under 2%. This sample comprised peripheral blood, obtained on day 0 of AZD1222 vaccination. The receptor was derived from an adult in good health.

CDR3 DNA: TGTGCCAGCAGTTTATTCGGTCGGGACACCTACGAGCAGTACTTC. Amino acids: CASSLFGRDTYEQYF. The chain has TRBV27 and TRBJ2-7; a weak D match, TRBD1 (6 bases). CDR3 length: 15 residues. Germline CDR1 is MNHEY and CDR2 is SMNVEV (reference sequence). Trimming cost V 1 base and J 2 bases, with 12 bases left between them.